The 31 T cell receptor beta chains listed next were all sequenced from one sample in a study of blood T cell repertoires in COVID-19. Sequencing was performed with immunoSEQ multiplex PCR; in TCRdb, only in-frame clones are kept and a portion is missing. Here the sample spans 260,000 or so clones, around 90% being singletons. The sample consisted of peripheral blood. The receptors originated from a man between 18 and 35 years old with active or convalescent COVID-19.

This chain links TRBV27 with TRBJ2-1, with TRBD2 matching over 16 bases. With 5 bases clipped from V and 2 bases from J, the junction kept 3 bases outside the gene matches. CDR3 length: 17 residues. CDR1 MNHEY and CDR2 SMNVEV come from the germline V gene (reference sequence). The CDR3 DNA reads TGTGCCAGCAGTCTCGGGACTAGCGGGGGGGCCTACAATGAGCAGTTCTTC. Translating it yields CASSLGTSGGAYNEQFF.

This rearrangement joins TRBV19 to TRBJ1-6; D not certain. Trimming stripped 4 bases from V and 0 bases from J, with 4 bases between. This CDR3 has 14 amino acids. Germline assignment: CDR1 LNHDA and CDR2 SQIVND (reference sequence). CDR3 amino acids: CASSTSSYNSPLHF. For the CDR3, the DNA is TGTGCCAGTAGTACGAGCTCCTATAATTCACCCCTCCACTTT. Supplemented by reference TRBV19 and TRBJ1-6, the full variable domain reads DGGITQSPKYLFRKEGQNVTLSCEQNLNHDAMYWYRQDPGQGLRLIYYSQIVNDFQKGDIAEGYSVSREKKESFPLTVTSAQKNPTAFYLCASSTSSYNSPLHFGNGTRLTVT.

The chain employs TRBV9 and TRBJ2-7, with D tentatively TRBD2 (7 bases). The CDR3 length is 15 residues. Germline assignment: CDR1 SGDLS and CDR2 YYNGEE. V lost 4 bases and J lost 3, with 17 bases in between. CDR3 amino acids: CASSPGGGRNYEQYF. Written as DNA, the CDR3 is TGTGCCAGCAGCCCGGGGGGCGGAAGAAACTACGAGCAGTACTTC.

This rearrangement joins TRBV6-5 to TRBJ1-1, with TRBD1 identical over 7 bases. The J segment lost 2 bases and the V segment lost 5 bases, leaving 2 bases of the junction unmatched. The CDR3 sequence is 13 residues long. Germline V gives CDR1 MNHEY, CDR2 SVGAGI. CDR3 bases: TGTGCCAGCAGTCGAGGGGGCAACACTGAAGCTTTCTTT. Translation: CASSRGGNTEAFF.

V gene TRBV6-2 or TRBV6-3 combines with J gene TRBJ1-2; D ambiguous. CDR3 length: 11 residues. Germline-derived CDR1 and CDR2 are MNHEY and SVGEGT. V was shortened by 5 bases and J by 4 bases, with 5 bases between the two germline ends. The CDR3 DNA is TGTGCCAGCAGTCCCGGCTATGGCTACACCTTC. The encoded protein is CASSPGYGYTF.

The rearrangement uses TRBV19 and TRBJ1-5, with 7 bases lining up with TRBD1. V gave up 3 bases and J gave up 7 bases; unmatched junction bases: 3. Germline CDR1 and CDR2: LNHDA and SQIVND (reference sequence). The CDR3 sequence is 13 residues long. CDR3 sequence (DNA): TGTGCCAGTAGTATCGGGACAGTGCAGCCCCAGCATTTT. This sequence encodes CASSIGTVQPQHF.

The chain employs TRBV3-1 (or the pseudogene TRBV3-2) and TRBJ1-2; 8 bases match TRBD1. Germline V gene sequence: CDR1 LGHDT, CDR2 YNNKEL (reference sequence). This CDR3 is 15 amino acids long. J gave up 6 bases and V 7 bases, and 13 bases lay outside the gene matches. The CDR3 DNA sequence: TGTGCCAGCACCCAGGACAGGGTAAATGTGGATGGCTACACCTTC. Its protein product is CASTQDRVNVDGYTF.

The chain has TRBV11-2 and TRBJ2-7, with a tentative D call TRBD2 (5 bases). With 3 bases removed from V and 0 bases from J, the gap between germline ends came to 18 bases. CDR1 is SGHAT and CDR2 is FQNNGV in the germline V gene. The CDR3 runs 17 residues. The CDR3 protein is CASSFLEDDRISYEQYF. The CDR3 bases are TGTGCCAGCAGCTTTTTGGAGGACGACCGAATCTCCTACGAGCAGTACTTC.

The sample holds many counts of this clone. The rearrangement uses TRBV3-1 (or the pseudogene TRBV3-2) and TRBJ1-5, with D maybe TRBD1 (5 bases). This CDR3 region has 15 residues. Trimming took 0 bases from V and 6 from J, leaving 12 bases between them. Germline values: CDR1 LGHDT, CDR2 YNNKEL (reference sequence). The CDR3 nucleotides are TGTGCCAGCAGCCAAGAGTTAGGCAGGGCTCAGCCCCAGCATTTT. It encodes CASSQELGRAQPQHF.

The chain couples TRBV10-2 to TRBJ2-3, with D perhaps TRBD2 (6 bases). The CDR3 runs to 14 residues. Trimming pared 3 bases from V and 6 bases from J, leaving 13 bases between. Per germline, CDR1 WSHSY and CDR2 SAAADI. The CDR3 region has the DNA TGCGCCAGCAGTGAAAGTAACGGGGGTGATACGCAGTATTTT. Its protein is CASSESNGGDTQYF.

This clone came up a few times. The chain joins TRBV7-2 to TRBJ2-3; 11 nucleotides agree with TRBD2. J was trimmed by 1 base and V by 1 base; bases with no gene match: 4. Germline CDR1 SGHTA, CDR2 FQGNSA. This CDR3 comprises 17 residues. This chain's CDR3 is CASSLGLAGGRTDTQYF. The CDR3 coding sequence is TGTGCCAGCAGCTTAGGGCTAGCGGGGGGCCGCACAGATACGCAGTATTTT.

This sequence joins TRBV7-8 and TRBJ2-7; possibly TRBD1 for D (5 bases). Germline CDR1 SGHVS, CDR2 FQNEAQ. V was trimmed by 1 base and J by 5 bases, leaving 9 bases between them. The CDR3 contains 13 residues. The CDR3 coding sequence is TGTGCCAGCAGCTTAGAACAGGCTAACGAGCAGTACTTC. Translating gives CASSLEQANEQYF.

The chain uses TRBV6-4 and TRBJ1-5; D remains ambiguous. V lost 0 bases and J lost 4, with 16 bases in between. CDR1 is MRHNA and CDR2 is SNTAGT in the germline V gene. There are 17 residues in the CDR3. This CDR3 is CASSDSPPGSTNQPQHF. Written as DNA, the CDR3 is TGTGCCAGCAGTGACTCCCCGCCAGGATCCACTAATCAGCCCCAGCATTTT.

The chain combines TRBV3-1 (or the pseudogene TRBV3-2) with TRBJ2-5, with 12 bases matching TRBD2. The CDR3 loop spans 17 amino acids. V was pared by 6 bases and J by 2 bases, with 10 bases of the junction left unmatched. CDR1 is LGHDT, CDR2 YNNKEL, per germline (reference sequence). CDR3 DNA sequence: TGTGCCAGCAGGGAACAATGGACTAGCGGGGAACAAGAGACCCAGTACTTC. Translation: CASREQWTSGEQETQYF.

The chain recombines TRBV3-1 (or the pseudogene TRBV3-2) with TRBJ2-5; 7 bases are shared with TRBD2. J lost 2 bases, V lost 2 bases, and 14 bases had no gene match. Germline CDR1 and CDR2: LGHDT and YNNKEL (reference sequence). CDR3 length equals 18 residues. CDR3 nucleotide sequence: TGTGCCAGCAGCCAAAGTATTTTAGGGAGGGAGTGTCAAGAGACCCAGTACTTC. Protein product: CASSQSILGRECQETQYF.

This clone was seen only once. The chain is built from TRBV6-4 and TRBJ1-2; 7 positions match TRBD1. Germline trimming cut 4 bases from V and 8 bases from J; bases unmatched to any gene: 7. Germline V gives CDR1 MRHNA, CDR2 SNTAGT. The CDR3 has 13 amino acids. The CDR3 loop reads CASSAQTGYGYTF. CDR3 bases: TGTGCCAGCAGTGCCCAGACAGGGTACGGCTACACCTTC.

The chain recombines TRBV10-1 with TRBJ2-1; 8 positions match TRBD1. V lost 6 bases and J lost 10; bases outside the gene matches: 23. The length of the CDR3 is 18 residues. In germline, CDR1 is WNHNN, CDR2 SYGVQD (reference sequence). This chain's CDR3 is CASSRVSTGTGAKNEQFF. CDR3 nucleotides: TGCGCCAGCAGCCGAGTGAGTACCGGGACAGGCGCAAAAAACGAGCAGTTCTTC.

The chain links TRBV21-1 to TRBJ2-6; the D segment call TRBD2 is taken from the table without a DNA check. TRBV21-1 is annotated as a pseudogene. This CDR3 has 19 residues. The CDR3 DNA follows: TGTGCCAGCCCCCGAAGGCGGGGTACCGCCCTCTCTGGGGCCAACGTCCTGACTTTC. Amino acids: CASPRRRGTALSGANVLTF.

This chain joins TRBV4-1 and TRBJ2-3, with 7 bases that match TRBD1. CDR3 length: 15 residues. Trimming cost V 1 base and J 4 bases; bases outside gene matches: 5. From germline, CDR1 is MGHRA and CDR2 YSYEKL. CDR3 DNA sequence: TGCGCCAGCAGCCAAGGAGACAGGGACGCAGATACGCAGTATTTT. It codes for CASSQGDRDADTQYF.

The V call is TRBV5-6, the J call TRBJ1-4; D is possibly TRBD1 (5 bases). CDR1 is SGHDT, CDR2 YYEEEE, per germline. V gave up 3 bases and J gave up 7 bases, with 10 bases separating them. The CDR3 has 13 residues. CDR3 nucleotide sequence: TGTGCCAGCAGCTCAGGGTTGGGTGAAAAACTGTTTTTT. This translates into CASSSGLGEKLFF.

The chain is built from TRBV6-1 and TRBJ1-4, with TRBD1 identical over 7 bases. The CDR3 spans 15 residues. V trimming: 6 bases; J trimming: 0 bases; junction bases outside the gene matches: 4. CDR1 MNHNS and CDR2 SASEGT come from the germline V gene. In DNA, the CDR3 is TGTGCCAGCAGAGACAGGGCCGCAACTAATGAAAAACTGTTTTTT. Translating it yields CASRDRAATNEKLFF.

The chain uses TRBV5-1 and TRBJ1-2; TRBD1 might be the D (6 bases). CDR1 SGHRS and CDR2 YFSETQ come from the germline V gene. V dropped 3 bases and J dropped 8 bases, with 14 bases sitting between them. This CDR3 spans 13 amino acids. The CDR3 DNA is TGCGCCAGCAGCTCCCCAGGGGAAGGCGGCTACACCTTC. As protein: CASSSPGEGGYTF.

The chain links TRBV12-2 to TRBJ2-7; the D segment call TRBD2 is taken from the table without a DNA check. TRBV12-2 is assigned pseudogene status. CDR3 length: 15 amino acids. CDR3: CASRLATANSYEQYF. As DNA, the CDR3 is TGTGCAAGTCGCTTAGCTACTGCTAACTCCTACGAGCAGTACTTC.

The chain combines TRBV7-2 with TRBJ2-2; 7 bases are shared with TRBD1. V gave up 1 base and J gave up 2 bases; unmatched junction bases: 1. Germline values: CDR1 SGHTA, CDR2 FQGNSA. The CDR3 runs to 15 residues. In nucleotides, the CDR3 is TGTGCCAGCAGCTTAGGACAGGGTAACACCGGGGAGCTGTTTTTT. As protein: CASSLGQGNTGELFF.

The chain links TRBV6-2 or TRBV6-3 to TRBJ1-4; weak D call: TRBD1 (5 bases). Between the trimmed V and J ends, which lost 2 bases and 6 bases, there was a span of 13 bases. The V gene's germline CDR1 is MNHEY and CDR2 SVGEGT. The CDR3 contains 15 residues. The CDR3 loop reads CASSYGRDGDEKLFF. The CDR3 DNA reads TGTGCCAGCAGTTACGGGAGGGACGGAGATGAAAAACTGTTTTTT.

This clone has more than one count but fewer than ten. The chain uses TRBV29-1 and TRBJ2-2; maybe TRBD2 (6 bases). The CDR3 contains 14 residues. Trimming pared 0 bases from V and 12 bases from J, leaving 17 bases between. From germline, CDR1 is SQVTM and CDR2 ANQGSEA. This CDR3 reads CSVEDLDSRGKLFF. The CDR3, as DNA: TGCAGCGTTGAAGATCTCGATTCTCGGGGGAAGCTGTTTTTT.

The chain is built from TRBV2 and TRBJ1-5; 7 nucleotides match TRBD1. Germline loops: CDR1 SNHLY, CDR2 FYNNEI. V lost 6 bases and J lost 1; bases outside the gene matches: 6. The CDR3 length is 15 residues. The CDR3 nucleotides are TGTGCCAGCAGGAGTCAGGGGGGCAGCAATCAGCCCCAGCATTTT. Protein sequence: CASRSQGGSNQPQHF.

The CDR3 DNA is TGTGCCAGCAGCCAACCGATGAGGGAAACCAAAAACATTCAGTACTTC. This translates into CASSQPMRETKNIQYF. J is TRBJ2-4 and V is TRBV7-8, with D possibly being TRBD2 (5 bases). Trimming pared 5 bases from V and 2 bases from J, leaving 16 bases between. This CDR3 is 16 amino acids long. CDR1 SGHVS and CDR2 FQNEAQ come from the germline V gene. Complete variable domain (other parts from reference TRBV7-8 and TRBJ2-4): GAGVSQSPRYKVAKRGQDVALRCDPISGHVSLFWYQQALGQGPEFLTYFQNEAQLDKSGLPSDRFFAERPEGSVSTLKIQRTQQEDSAVYLCASSQPMRETKNIQYFGAGTRLSVL.

To note about this clone: Other DNA sequences in this sample translate to the same CDR3. This chain connects TRBV24-1 to TRBJ2-1; TRBD2 is a possible D gene (5 bases). The V end was cut by 5 bases, the J end by 7 bases, with 11 bases between. The length of the CDR3 is 13 residues. The germline V gene encodes CDR1 KGHDR and CDR2 SFDVKD. The DNA of the CDR3 is TGTGCCACCAGTGTCGCGGGCGGGAATGAGCAGTTCTTC. It codes for CATSVAGGNEQFF.

The rearrangement joins TRBV15 to TRBJ2-7; 7 bases line up with TRBD1. Germline values: CDR1 LNHNV, CDR2 YYDKDF (reference sequence). Trimming cost V 1 base and J 1 base; bases outside gene matches: 7. The CDR3 has 16 amino acids. The CDR3: CATSRAQTGFSYEQYF. The CDR3 bases are TGTGCCACCAGCAGAGCTCAGACAGGGTTTTCCTACGAGCAGTACTTC.

V gene TRBV9 combines with J gene TRBJ2-5; 9 nucleotides agree with TRBD2. After removal of 2 bases from V and 5 bases from J, the junction contained 7 bases not matched to a gene. There are 15 residues in the CDR3. Germline values: CDR1 SGDLS, CDR2 YYNGEE. The CDR3 DNA follows: TGTGCCAGCAGCGTTCGCGGGGGGGCCCGGGAGACCCAGTACTTC. It codes for CASSVRGGARETQYF.